This T cell receptor beta chain was observed in a study of T cell changes during pregnancy in multiple sclerosis. Assay used: immunoSEQ multiplex PCR; TCRdb lists only in-frame clones, some missing. This table has 80,000 to 95,000 clones, roughly 96% appearing once. The source was peripheral blood, collected in the second trimester of pregnancy. This receptor was taken from a female donor with multiple sclerosis, enrolled in a pregnancy study.

The CDR3 spells CAWSSQASYEQYF. The CDR3 region has the DNA TGTGCCTGGAGTTCGCAGGCATCCTACGAGCAGTACTTC. The chain links TRBV30 to TRBJ2-7; D unclear. The germline CDR1 and CDR2 sequences are GTSNPN and SVGIG (reference sequence). The CDR3 sequence is 13 residues long. Deletions cut 2 bases from V and 1 base from J, with 9 bases between.